This passage covers 2 T cell receptor beta chains from one sample sequenced in a study of T cell changes during pregnancy in multiple sclerosis. The protocol was immunoSEQ multiplex PCR, while the TCRdb copy is restricted to in-frame clones and leaves out a portion. This table has 30,000 to 50,000 clones, about 90% appearing once. The sample consisted of CD4+ T cells from peripheral blood mononuclear cells, taken in the third trimester of pregnancy. These receptors were taken from a female donor in good health, enrolled as a control in a pregnancy study.

The chain couples TRBV29-1 to TRBJ2-3, with TRBD2 matching 10 bases. This CDR3 comprises 16 residues. Germline CDR1 is SQVTM and CDR2 is ANQGSEA. Trimming at V came to 5 bases and at J to 4 bases, leaving 12 bases not matched to a gene. CDR3 DNA sequence: TGCAGCGTTTACCGGGGAAAAGCGGGGGGGCCAGATACGCAGTATTTT. Translating gives CSVYRGKAGGPDTQYF.

The rearrangement joins TRBV27 to TRBJ1-6; a possible D gene is TRBD1 (5 bases). Germline V gives CDR1 MNHEY, CDR2 SMNVEV (reference sequence). Trimming removed 4 bases from V and 4 bases from J, with 17 bases in between. The CDR3 extends over 17 amino acids. In nucleotides, the CDR3 is TGTGCCAGCAGTTCGGATTTATACGGGGGGTATAATTCACCCCTCCACTTT. Encoded protein: CASSSDLYGGYNSPLHF.